Below are 15 T cell receptor beta chains sequenced from a single sample in a study of OX40 agonist ivuxolimab in advanced cancers. Assay used: immunoSEQ multiplex PCR; TCRdb lists only in-frame clones, some missing. The data show around 100,000 clones, with 75% to 95% seen just once and about 0.31% held by the top ten. This sample comprised CD4+ or CD8+ T cells sorted from blood, obtained in a trial of the OX40 agonist ivuxolimab. The source is an adult with an advanced solid tumor such as melanoma, head and neck, liver or kidney cancer.

This rearrangement joins TRBV7-2 to TRBJ2-3; D call uncertain. Germline CDR1 reads SGHTA; CDR2 reads FQGNSA. V lost 5 bases and J 6 bases, leaving 12 bases between the germline ends. The CDR3 sequence is 13 residues long. CDR3 loop: CASSPQPRDTQYF. CDR3 DNA: TGTGCCAGCAGCCCTCAGCCCCGGGATACGCAGTATTTT.

The chain couples TRBV6-5 to TRBJ2-1, with 12 bases matching TRBD2. Germline V gene data show CDR1 as MNHEY and CDR2 as SVGAGI. This CDR3 is 14 amino acids long. The V and J ends lost 5 bases and 8 bases, in that order; junction bases with no gene match: 4. The CDR3 DNA reads as TGTGCCAGCAGTCCTCGGACTAGCGGGGATGAGCAGTTCTTC. Translation: CASSPRTSGDEQFF.

Only one count was recorded for this clone. This chain links TRBV27 with TRBJ2-7; 11 bases are a match to TRBD2. The J segment lost 2 bases and the V segment lost 10 bases, leaving 10 bases of the junction unmatched. This CDR3 contains 15 residues. The germline CDR1 and CDR2 sequences are MNHEY and SMNVEV (reference sequence). CDR3 nucleotide sequence: TGTGCCACCGCCAAAGGGGGACTAGCGGCCTACGAGCAGTACTTC. This gives the protein CATAKGGLAAYEQYF.

The gene calls are TRBV13 and TRBJ2-7, with 10 bases matching TRBD1. J was trimmed by 6 bases and V by 6 bases; bases with no gene match: 11. Germline-derived CDR1 and CDR2 are PRHDT and FYEKMQ (reference sequence). The CDR3 length is 15 residues. As DNA, the CDR3 is TGTGCCAGCAGACGTTCGGGACAGGGGATTAGCGAGCAGTACTTC. The encoded protein is CASRRSGQGISEQYF.

V and J are TRBV29-1 and TRBJ1-5; D possibly corresponds to TRBD1 (5 bases). This CDR3 has 13 residues. Germline V CDR1 and CDR2: SQVTM, ANQGSEA. The V end was cut by 7 bases, the J end by 3 bases, with 13 bases between. The DNA of the CDR3 is TGCAGCGCTTCCGGGGGGTTCAATCAGCCCCAGCATTTT. It encodes CSASGGFNQPQHF. Full variable domain (rest looked up from reference TRBV29-1 and TRBJ1-5): SAVISQKPSRDICQRGTSLTIQCQVDSQVTMMFWYRQQPGQSLTLIATANQGSEATYESGFVIDKFPISRPNLTFSTLTVSNMSPEDSSIYLCSASGGFNQPQHFGDGTRLSIL.

This sequence joins TRBV18 and TRBJ2-3; 7 bases match TRBD1. The CDR3 consists of 15 residues. The V and J ends lost 2 bases and 3 bases, in that order; junction bases with no gene match: 5. Germline CDR1 KGHSH, CDR2 LQKENI. The CDR3 sequence is CASSPNVRGTDTQYF. Written as DNA, the CDR3 is TGTGCCAGCTCACCAAACGTCAGGGGGACAGATACGCAGTATTTT.

V is TRBV30 and J is TRBJ2-5, with 8 nucleotides matching TRBD2. Germline V CDR1 and CDR2: GTSNPN, SVGIG (reference sequence). The length of the CDR3 is 12 residues. V shed 4 bases, J shed 5 bases, and the junction held 3 bases outside the gene matches. In nucleotides, the CDR3 is TGTGCCTGGATACCTAGCGGGGAGACCCAGTACTTC. It codes for CAWIPSGETQYF.

V gene TRBV19 combines with J gene TRBJ2-6, with D maybe TRBD2 (6 bases). Trimming pared 7 bases from V and 1 base from J, leaving 8 bases between. Germline V gene lookup returns CDR1 LNHDA and CDR2 SQIVND (reference sequence). This CDR3 comprises 14 residues. In nucleotides, the CDR3 is TGTGCCAGTAATGGAGGGTCTGGGGCCAACGTCCTGACTTTC. It yields the protein CASNGGSGANVLTF. Variable domain in full (rest from reference TRBV19 and TRBJ2-6): DGGITQSPKYLFRKEGQNVTLSCEQNLNHDAMYWYRQDPGQGLRLIYYSQIVNDFQKGDIAEGYSVSREKKESFPLTVTSAQKNPTAFYLCASNGGSGANVLTFGAGSRLTVL.

The chain has TRBV4-1 and TRBJ2-1; D is uncertain. Germline CDR1 and CDR2: MGHRA and YSYEKL. CDR3 size: 16 residues. Trimming took off 1 base at V and 2 bases at J, with 12 bases between the two ends. This CDR3 is CASSQGSRGAYNEQFF. Written as DNA, the CDR3 is TGCGCCAGCAGCCAAGGGTCTCGCGGCGCCTACAATGAGCAGTTCTTC.

The rearrangement links TRBV5-4 to TRBJ2-7; 12 bases are a match to TRBD2. This CDR3 comprises 16 residues. Germline V gene data show CDR1 as SGHNT and CDR2 as YYREEE (reference sequence). V trimming: 4 bases; J trimming: 3 bases; junction bases outside the gene matches: 8. CDR3: CASSQELAGGIYEQYF. In DNA, the CDR3 is TGTGCCAGCAGCCAAGAACTAGCGGGAGGAATCTACGAGCAGTACTTC.

The rearrangement links TRBV18 to TRBJ1-3; 8 nucleotides align to TRBD1. The CDR3 sequence is 18 residues long. With V trimmed by 4 bases and J by 0 bases, 11 bases remained unmatched. CDR1 is KGHSH and CDR2 is LQKENI in the germline V gene. In nucleotides, the CDR3 is TGTGCCAGCTCACGGCCCGACAGGGGACCCATCTCTGGAAACACCATATATTTT. Encoded protein: CASSRPDRGPISGNTIYF.

J is TRBJ2-7 and V is TRBV28, with D perhaps matching TRBD1 or TRBD2 (8 bases each). The CDR3 spans 15 residues. The V and J ends lost 5 bases and 0 bases respectively, with 14 bases between them. Germline lookup yields CDR1 MDHEN and CDR2 SYDVKM. The CDR3 nucleotides are TGTGCCAGCAGTCGACAGGGGACTAGCTCCTACGAGCAGTACTTC. It codes for CASSRQGTSSYEQYF.

The chain has TRBV5-4 and TRBJ2-3; D remains ambiguous. V lost 0 bases, J lost 3 bases, and 17 bases lay in between. Germline CDR1 SGHNT, CDR2 YYREEE (reference sequence). The CDR3 has 17 residues. The CDR3 DNA sequence: TGTGCCAGCAGCTTGGAGGGTGGACGTGGTGGGACAGATACGCAGTATTTT. Encoded protein: CASSLEGGRGGTDTQYF.

The rearrangement links TRBV5-5 to TRBJ1-1, with a tentative D call TRBD1 (5 bases). Trimming stripped 7 bases from V and 0 bases from J, with 16 bases between. The CDR3 runs 15 residues. CDR1 is SGHKS, CDR2 YYEKEE, per germline (reference sequence). In nucleotides, the CDR3 is TGTGCCAGCGCCGCGGGACGGACCTTGAACACTGAAGCTTTCTTT. Its protein product is CASAAGRTLNTEAFF.

The chain has TRBV4-2 and TRBJ1-5; D unclear. The germline V gene encodes CDR1 LGHNA and CDR2 YNFKEQ. The CDR3 has 14 amino acids. The V and J ends lost 0 bases and 4 bases respectively, with 7 bases between them. CDR3 amino acids: CASSQELGNQPQHF. Written as DNA, the CDR3 is TGTGCCAGCAGCCAAGAACTGGGGAATCAGCCCCAGCATTTT.